The text below deals with one T cell receptor beta chain. The data were taken from a study of T cells expressing NK-cell markers. In germline, CDR1 is MNHNS, CDR2 SASEGT. The CDR3 extends over 19 amino acids. Reprocessing the 5' RACE reads, TCRdb reports a single entry for every CDR3 protein and omits DNA. This repertoire comprises hundreds of thousands of distinct CDR3 sequences; its ten largest clones make up under 7.5%. This clonotype originated in a woman aged 18 to 75 in good health. The sample comprised blood T cells: a sorted CD56 or NKG2C T cell subset, CD4+ or CD8+ T cells, or bulk PBMC T cells (not recorded which). The chain is built from TRBV6-1 and TRBJ2-4; TCRdb's D gene call, TRBD2, goes unchecked for lack of DNA. Here the CDR3 reads CASSPTGGGSLPAKNIQYF.